The rows below give T cell receptor beta chains drawn from one sample of a study of T cells in Graves' hyperthyroidism and ophthalmopathy. One entry per CDR3 protein results from TCRdb running MiXCR on the multiplex PCR reads. This table has some 300,000 distinct CDR3 sequences, 16% appearing once. The sequenced sample was blood. The source of these receptors is a man aged 30 to 45 with Graves' hyperthyroidism. Each CDR3 is given with its conserved first and last residue. The order of the fields is V gene, D gene, clone size, J gene, CDR3 DNA, CDR3 protein. The D gene is left open where the match is weak. Size tells how often a clone was seen (once, few, many) or the class of an expanded clone, and some rows leave it out.

TRBV11-2	TRBD1	many	TRBJ2-2	TGTGCCAGCAGCCCCTGGACAGGGCACACCGGGAACACCGGGGAGCTGTTTTTT	CASSPWTGHTGNTGELFF
TRBV5-6	TRBD1	.	TRBJ2-1	TGTGCCAGCAGCCCGGGGTGGGGGACAGGGGAATACAATGAGCAGTTCTTC	CASSPGWGTGEYNEQFF
TRBV19	.	few	TRBJ2-3	TGTGCCAGTAGTATAGGGAAGGTCGGGATCACAGATACGCAGTATTTT	CASSIGKVGITDTQYF
TRBV5-6	.	many	TRBJ2-3	TGTGCCAGCAGCTTGATACTATTTGTGACAGATACGCAGTATTTT	CASSLILFVTDTQYF
TRBV12-3/TRBV12-4	.	few	TRBJ2-1	TGTGCCTCTACGACCCCCGCGGGACCATACAATGAGCAGTTCTTC	CASTTPAGPYNEQFF
TRBV7-9	TRBD1	few	TRBJ2-5	TGTGCCAGCAGCTCGGACGGGACAGGGAGGGCCCAGTACTTC	CASSSDGTGRAQYF
TRBV18	TRBD2	many	TRBJ2-7	TGTGCCAGCTCACCAGCGGCGGGGGGCTACGAGCAGTACTTC	CASSPAAGGYEQYF
TRBV20-1	.	few	TRBJ2-1	TGCAGTGCTAGAGACACCAGGGGTTTGCAGTTCTTC	CSARDTRGLQFF
TRBV6-1	TRBD2	.	TRBJ2-2	TGTGCCAGCAGTGAATGGCCGGGACTAGTAACCGGGGAGCTGTTTTTT	CASSEWPGLVTGELFF
TRBV7-9	TRBD2	few	TRBJ2-7	TGTGCTGCTAGCGGGAGAAACCGGGACGAGCAGTACTTC	CAASGRNRDEQYF
TRBV28	.	many	TRBJ2-7	TGTGCCAGCAAGTTCGCCCAGAGGGCTTCCTACGAGCAGTACTTC	CASKFAQRASYEQYF
TRBV29-1	TRBD2	few	TRBJ2-3	TGCAGCGTTGACCACCCACCCTCGGGACTAGTCACAGATACGCAGTATTTT	CSVDHPPSGLVTDTQYF
TRBV5-6	.	.	TRBJ1-1	TGTGCCAGCAGCTGGCGACAAATCATGAACACTGAAGCTTTCTTT	CASSWRQIMNTEAFF
TRBV28	.	few	TRBJ2-1	TGTGCCAGCATTTCGGGCAGGGCCTACAATGAGCAGTTCTTC	CASISGRAYNEQFF
TRBV6-2/TRBV6-3	.	many	TRBJ1-1	TGTGCCAGCAGCCCGGGGGCCGGGAACCCTGAAGCTTTCTTT	CASSPGAGNPEAFF
TRBV7-9	.	few	TRBJ1-2	TGTGCCAGCACCATGGGACGGGCGGTTAGCTATGGCTACACCTTC	CASTMGRAVSYGYTF
TRBV19	.	.	TRBJ1-5	TGTGCCAGTAGTATTATAAGGGGTTCCAATCAGCCCCAGCATTTT	CASSIIRGSNQPQHF
TRBV6-1	.	many	TRBJ1-1	TGTGCCAGCTACTACGGGGCAAGGAACACTGAAGCTTTCTTT	CASYYGARNTEAFF
TRBV12-3/TRBV12-4	TRBD2	many	TRBJ2-3	TGTGCCAGCAGCCGCAGCGGGAGCGGGACAGATACGCAGTATTTT	CASSRSGSGTDTQYF
TRBV2	.	few	TRBJ1-1	TGTGCCAGCAGTATACTTGAGGACACTGAAGCTTTCTTT	CASSILEDTEAFF
TRBV20-1	.	few	TRBJ2-1	TGCAGTGCGGCCCTAGCGCCGGTAAGCTCCTACAATGAGCAGTTCTTC	CSAALAPVSSYNEQFF